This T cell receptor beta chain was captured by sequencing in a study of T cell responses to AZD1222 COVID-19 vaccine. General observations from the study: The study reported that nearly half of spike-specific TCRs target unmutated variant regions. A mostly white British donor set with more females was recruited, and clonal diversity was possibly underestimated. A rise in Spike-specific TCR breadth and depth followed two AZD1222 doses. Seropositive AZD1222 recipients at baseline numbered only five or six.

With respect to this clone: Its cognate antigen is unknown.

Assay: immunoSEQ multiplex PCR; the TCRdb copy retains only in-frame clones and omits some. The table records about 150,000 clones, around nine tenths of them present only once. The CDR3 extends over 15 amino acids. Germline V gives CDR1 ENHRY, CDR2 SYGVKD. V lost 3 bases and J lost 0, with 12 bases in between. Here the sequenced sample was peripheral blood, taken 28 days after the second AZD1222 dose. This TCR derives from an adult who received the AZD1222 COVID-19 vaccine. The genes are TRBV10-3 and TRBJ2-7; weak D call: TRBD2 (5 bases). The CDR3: CAISDPGFNSYEQYF. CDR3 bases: TGTGCCATCAGTGACCCGGGGTTCAACTCCTACGAGCAGTACTTC.